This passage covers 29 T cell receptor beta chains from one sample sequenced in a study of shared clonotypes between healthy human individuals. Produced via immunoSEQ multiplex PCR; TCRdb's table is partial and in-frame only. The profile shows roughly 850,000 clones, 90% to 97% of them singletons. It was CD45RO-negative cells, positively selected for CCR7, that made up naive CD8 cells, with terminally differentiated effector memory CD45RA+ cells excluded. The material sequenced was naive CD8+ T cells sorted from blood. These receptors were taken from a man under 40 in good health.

The CDR3 is CASRASSGLGYNEQFF. The CDR3, as DNA: TGTGCCAGCAGGGCGTCTAGCGGTTTAGGGTACAATGAGCAGTTCTTC. The chain is built from TRBV2 and TRBJ2-1, with 7 bases aligning to TRBD2. The CDR3 sequence is 16 residues long. Germline values: CDR1 SNHLY, CDR2 FYNNEI. V lost 6 bases, J lost 4 bases, and 12 bases stayed unmatched.

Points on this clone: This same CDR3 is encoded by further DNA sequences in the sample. The CDR3, as DNA: TGTGCCAGCAGTTTCCGCGGGAGGGACTACAATGAGCAGTTCTTC. This gives the protein CASSFRGRDYNEQFF. This chain uses TRBV28 with TRBJ2-1, with 9 bases identical to TRBD2. The germline V gene has CDR1 MDHEN and CDR2 SYDVKM. The trim removed 3 bases at V and 3 bases at J, leaving 3 bases unmatched. The CDR3 length is 15 residues. Full variable domain (rest looked up from reference TRBV28 and TRBJ2-1): DVKVTQSSRYLVKRTGEKVFLECVQDMDHENMFWYRQDPGLGLRLIYFSYDVKMKEKGDIPEGYSVSREKKERFSLILESASTNQTSMYLCASSFRGRDYNEQFFGPGTRLTVL.

The CDR3 nucleotides read TGCGCCAGCACTCGTGACAGAGAAAAACTGTTTTTT. This encodes CASTRDREKLFF. The chain uses TRBV10-2 and TRBJ1-4; a weak D match, TRBD1 (5 bases). CDR1 is WSHSY and CDR2 is SAAADI in the germline V gene. The germline V and J ends were trimmed by 7 bases and 8 bases, with 11 bases remaining between them. The CDR3 runs to 12 residues.

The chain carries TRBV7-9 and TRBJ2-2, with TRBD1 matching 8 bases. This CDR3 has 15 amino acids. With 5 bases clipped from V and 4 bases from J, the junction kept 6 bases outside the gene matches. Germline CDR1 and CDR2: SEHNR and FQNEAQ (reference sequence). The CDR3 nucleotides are TGTGCCAGCAGCCTAGGACAGGGTGCCACCGGGGAGCTGTTTTTT. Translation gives CASSLGQGATGELFF. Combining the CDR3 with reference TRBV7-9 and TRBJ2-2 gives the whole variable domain DTGVSQNPRHKITKRGQNVTFRCDPISEHNRLYWYRQTLGQGPEFLTYFQNEAQLEKSRLLSDRFSAERPKGSFSTLEIQRTEQGDSAMYLCASSLGQGATGELFFGEGSRLTVL.

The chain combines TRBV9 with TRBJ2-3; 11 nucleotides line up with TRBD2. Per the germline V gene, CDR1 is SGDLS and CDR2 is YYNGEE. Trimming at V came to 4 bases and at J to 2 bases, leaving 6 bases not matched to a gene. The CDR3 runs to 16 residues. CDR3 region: CASSSGLAELTDTQYF. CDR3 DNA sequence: TGTGCCAGCAGCTCGGGACTAGCGGAACTCACAGATACGCAGTATTTT.

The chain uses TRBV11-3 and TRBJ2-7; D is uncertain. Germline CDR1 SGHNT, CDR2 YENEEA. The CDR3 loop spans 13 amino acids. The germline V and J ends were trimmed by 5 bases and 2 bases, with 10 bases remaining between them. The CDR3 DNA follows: TGTGCCAGCAGCGAAGGCACAGCCTACGAGCAGTACTTC. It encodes CASSEGTAYEQYF.

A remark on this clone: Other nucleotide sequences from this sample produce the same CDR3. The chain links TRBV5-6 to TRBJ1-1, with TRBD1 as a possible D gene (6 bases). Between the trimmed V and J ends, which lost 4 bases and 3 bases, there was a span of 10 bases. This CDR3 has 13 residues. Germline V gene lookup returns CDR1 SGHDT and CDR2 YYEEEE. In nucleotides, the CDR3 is TGTGCCAGCAGCCTACAGGGTTACACTGAAGCTTTCTTT. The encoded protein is CASSLQGYTEAFF. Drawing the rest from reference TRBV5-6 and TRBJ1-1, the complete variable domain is DAGVTQSPTHLIKTRGQQVTLRCSPKSGHDTVSWYQQALGQGPQFIFQYYEEEERQRGNFPDRFSGHQFPNYSSELNVNALLLGDSALYLCASSLQGYTEAFFGQGTRLTVV.

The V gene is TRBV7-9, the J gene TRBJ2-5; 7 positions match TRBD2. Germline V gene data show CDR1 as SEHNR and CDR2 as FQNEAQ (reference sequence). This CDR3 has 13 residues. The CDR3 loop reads CGASGGTKETQYF. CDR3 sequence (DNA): TGTGGGGCCTCGGGAGGTACCAAAGAGACCCAGTACTTC. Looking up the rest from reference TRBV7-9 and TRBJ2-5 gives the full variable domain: DTGVSQNPRHKITKRGQNVTFRCDPISEHNRLYWYRQTLGQGPEFLTYFQNEAQLEKSRLLSDRFSAERPKGSFSTLEIQRTEQGDSAMYLCGASGGTKETQYFGPGTRLLVL.

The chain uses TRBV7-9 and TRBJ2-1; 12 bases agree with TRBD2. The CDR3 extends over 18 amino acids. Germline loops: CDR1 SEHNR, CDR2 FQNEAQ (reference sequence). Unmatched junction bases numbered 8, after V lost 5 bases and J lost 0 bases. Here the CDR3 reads CASSPAGLAGSSYNEQFF. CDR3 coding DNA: TGTGCCAGCAGCCCGGCGGGACTAGCGGGTTCCTCCTACAATGAGCAGTTCTTC.

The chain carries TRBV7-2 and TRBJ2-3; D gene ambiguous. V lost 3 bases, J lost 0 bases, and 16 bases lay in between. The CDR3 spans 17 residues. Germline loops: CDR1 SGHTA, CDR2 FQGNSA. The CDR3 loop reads CASSFPAETSSTDTQYF. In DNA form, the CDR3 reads TGTGCCAGCAGCTTCCCCGCAGAGACCTCTAGCACAGATACGCAGTATTTT.

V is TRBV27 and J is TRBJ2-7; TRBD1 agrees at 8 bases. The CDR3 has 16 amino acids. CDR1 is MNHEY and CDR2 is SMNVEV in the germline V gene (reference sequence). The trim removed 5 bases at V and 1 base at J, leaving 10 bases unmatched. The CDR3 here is CASSPSMGQESYEQYF. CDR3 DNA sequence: TGTGCCAGCAGTCCGTCTATGGGACAGGAGTCCTACGAGCAGTACTTC.

CDR3 residues: CASSLGLPYTYNEQFF. CDR3 sequence (DNA): TGTGCCAGCAGTCTAGGTCTCCCTTATACCTACAATGAGCAGTTCTTC. The chain recombines TRBV27 with TRBJ2-1; D remains ambiguous. The length of the CDR3 is 16 residues. Germline V gives CDR1 MNHEY, CDR2 SMNVEV (reference sequence). The V end lost 5 bases, the J end lost 2 bases, and 16 bases lay between the germline ends.

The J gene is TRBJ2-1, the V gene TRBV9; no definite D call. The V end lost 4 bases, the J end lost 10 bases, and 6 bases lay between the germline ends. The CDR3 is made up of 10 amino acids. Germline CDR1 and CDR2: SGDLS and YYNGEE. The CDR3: CASSPLEQFF. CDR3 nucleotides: TGTGCCAGCAGCCCGTTGGAGCAGTTCTTC.

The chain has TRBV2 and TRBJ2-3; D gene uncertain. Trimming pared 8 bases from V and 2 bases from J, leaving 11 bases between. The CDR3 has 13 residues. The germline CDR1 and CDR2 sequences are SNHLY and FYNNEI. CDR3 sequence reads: CASGKAHTDTQYF. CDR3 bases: TGTGCCAGCGGCAAGGCCCACACAGATACGCAGTATTTT.

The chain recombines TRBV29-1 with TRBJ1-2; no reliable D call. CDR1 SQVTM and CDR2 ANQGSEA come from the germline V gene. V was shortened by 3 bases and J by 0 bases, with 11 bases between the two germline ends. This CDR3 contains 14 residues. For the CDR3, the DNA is TGCAGCGTTGAGAAAGTCGGAACTAACTATGGCTACACCTTC. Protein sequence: CSVEKVGTNYGYTF.

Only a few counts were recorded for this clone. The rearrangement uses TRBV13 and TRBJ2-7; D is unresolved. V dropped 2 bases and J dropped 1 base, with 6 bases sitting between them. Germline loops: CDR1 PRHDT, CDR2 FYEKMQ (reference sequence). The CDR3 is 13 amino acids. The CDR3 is CASSLHRSYEQYF. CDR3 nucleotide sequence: TGTGCCAGCAGCTTACACAGATCCTACGAGCAGTACTTC.

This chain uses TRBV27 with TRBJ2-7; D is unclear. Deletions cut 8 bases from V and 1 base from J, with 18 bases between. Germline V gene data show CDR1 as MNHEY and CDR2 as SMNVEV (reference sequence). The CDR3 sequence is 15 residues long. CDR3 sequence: CASRPSNTYSYEQYF. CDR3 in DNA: TGTGCCAGCCGCCCATCTAACACCTATTCCTACGAGCAGTACTTC.

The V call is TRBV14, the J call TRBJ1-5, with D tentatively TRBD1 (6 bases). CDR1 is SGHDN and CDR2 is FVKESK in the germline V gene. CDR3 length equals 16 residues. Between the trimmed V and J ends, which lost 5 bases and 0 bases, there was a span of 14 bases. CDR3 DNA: TGTGCCAGCAGCACAGGGTTCCAATATAGCAATCAGCCCCAGCATTTT. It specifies CASSTGFQYSNQPQHF.

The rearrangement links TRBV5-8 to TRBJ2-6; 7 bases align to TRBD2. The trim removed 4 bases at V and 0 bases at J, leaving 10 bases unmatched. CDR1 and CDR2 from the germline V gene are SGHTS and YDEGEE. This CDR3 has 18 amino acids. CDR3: CASSPPRDYPSGANVLTF. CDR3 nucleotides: TGTGCCAGCAGCCCGCCAAGGGACTATCCCTCTGGGGCCAACGTCCTGACTTTC.

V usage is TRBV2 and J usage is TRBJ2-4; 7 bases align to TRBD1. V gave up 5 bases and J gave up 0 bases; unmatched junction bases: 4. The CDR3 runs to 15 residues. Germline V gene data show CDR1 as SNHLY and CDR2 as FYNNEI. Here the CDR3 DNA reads TGTGCCAGCAGTCGGACAGGAGTAGCCAAAAACATTCAGTACTTC. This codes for CASSRTGVAKNIQYF.

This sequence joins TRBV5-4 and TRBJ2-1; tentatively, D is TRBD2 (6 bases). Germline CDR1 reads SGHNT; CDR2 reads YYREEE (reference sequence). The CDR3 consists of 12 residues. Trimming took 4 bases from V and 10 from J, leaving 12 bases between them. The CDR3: CASSRGVTEQFF. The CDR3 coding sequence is TGTGCCAGCAGCCGCGGGGTGACGGAGCAGTTCTTC.

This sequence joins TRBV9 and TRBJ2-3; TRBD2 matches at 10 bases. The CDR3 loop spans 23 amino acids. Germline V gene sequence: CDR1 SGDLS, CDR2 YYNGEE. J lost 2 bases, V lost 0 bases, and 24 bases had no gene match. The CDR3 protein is CASSVAASGGIGGHNIDTDTQYF. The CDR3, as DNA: TGTGCCAGCAGCGTAGCCGCTAGCGGGGGAATTGGAGGGCACAATATTGACACAGATACGCAGTATTTT.

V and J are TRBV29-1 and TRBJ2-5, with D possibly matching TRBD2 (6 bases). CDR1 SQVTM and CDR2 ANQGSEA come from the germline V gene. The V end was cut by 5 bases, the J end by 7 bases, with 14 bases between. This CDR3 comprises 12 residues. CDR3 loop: CSVRQEEGTQYF. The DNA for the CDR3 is TGCAGCGTTCGGCAGGAGGAGGGGACCCAGTACTTC.

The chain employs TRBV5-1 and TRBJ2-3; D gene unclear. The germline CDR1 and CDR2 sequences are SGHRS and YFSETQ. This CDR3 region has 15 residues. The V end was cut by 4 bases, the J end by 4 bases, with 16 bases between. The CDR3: CASSLTGLGADTQYF. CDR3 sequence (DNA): TGCGCCAGCAGCCTGACTGGCTTGGGCGCAGATACGCAGTATTTT.

The CDR3: CASRYPGANEQYF. In DNA form, the CDR3 reads TGTGCCAGCAGGTACCCAGGGGCCAACGAGCAGTACTTC. The V gene is TRBV6-6, the J gene TRBJ2-7, with a weak D call TRBD1 (6 bases). Trimming left V 6 bases short and J 5 bases short, with 14 bases between. The germline V gene encodes CDR1 MNHNY and CDR2 SVGAGI (reference sequence). This CDR3 is 13 amino acids long.

This CDR3 is CASSSGTSFHEQFF. CDR3 nucleotides: TGTGCCAGCAGCTCCGGGACTAGCTTCCATGAGCAGTTCTTC. The rearrangement joins TRBV6-5 to TRBJ2-1; TRBD2 matches 9 bases. The germline V gene has CDR1 MNHEY and CDR2 SVGAGI. The CDR3 is 14 residues long. Trimming cost V 6 bases and J 8 bases; bases outside gene matches: 8.

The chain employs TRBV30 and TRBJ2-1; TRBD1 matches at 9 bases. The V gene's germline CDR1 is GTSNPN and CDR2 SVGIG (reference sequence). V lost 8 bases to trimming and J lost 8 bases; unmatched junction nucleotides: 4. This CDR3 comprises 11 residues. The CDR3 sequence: CAGTGWHEQFF. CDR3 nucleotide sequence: TGTGCCGGGACAGGGTGGCATGAGCAGTTCTTC.

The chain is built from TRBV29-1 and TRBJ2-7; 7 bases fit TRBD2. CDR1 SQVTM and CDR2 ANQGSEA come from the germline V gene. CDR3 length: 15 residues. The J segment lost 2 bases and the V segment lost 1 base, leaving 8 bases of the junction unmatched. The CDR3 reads CSVEAPSGATYEQYF. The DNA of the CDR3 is TGCAGCGTTGAAGCCCCCAGCGGGGCGACCTACGAGCAGTACTTC.

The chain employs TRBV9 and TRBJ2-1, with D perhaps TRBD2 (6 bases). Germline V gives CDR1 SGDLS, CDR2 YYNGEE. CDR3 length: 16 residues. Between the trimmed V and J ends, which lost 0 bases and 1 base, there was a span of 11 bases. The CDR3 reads CASSVGGIESYNEQFF. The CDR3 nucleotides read TGTGCCAGCAGCGTAGGCGGGATTGAATCCTACAATGAGCAGTTCTTC.